The clone carrying this T cell receptor beta chain was observed a handful of times. The Seattle site enrolled patients during active infection and followed them longitudinally. The data belong to a study of blood T cell repertoires in COVID-19. Study as a whole: Sites in the United States, Italy and Spain provided acute and convalescent COVID-19 samples. T cells, B-cell-depleted T cells, or PBMCs supplied cDNA or gDNA.

The CDR3 spans 14 residues. Trimming cost V 6 bases and J 7 bases, with 19 bases left between them. Germline values: CDR1 LGHDT, CDR2 YNNKEL (reference sequence). Source study methods: Cell counts per sample came from amplifying reference gene primers. The assay was immunoSEQ multiplex PCR, and TCRdb's table has in-frame clones only and misses some. The DNA was the basis for D and trimming; V, J and clone size are from that table. The sample has hundreds of thousands of clones, roughly 89% seen once. The rearrangement uses TRBV3-1 (or the pseudogene TRBV3-2) and TRBJ2-7, with TRBD2 as a possible D gene (6 bases). The TCR sequence derives from a young woman with COVID-19, enrolled during active disease. The sample consisted of peripheral blood. The CDR3 DNA is TGTGCCAGCAGTGACTTGGGAGGATCCTGGGAGCAGTACTTC. Translating gives CASSDLGGSWEQYF.